This is a list of T cell receptor beta chains from one sample in a study of shared clonotypes between healthy human individuals. Generated by immunoSEQ multiplex PCR, the TCRdb table keeps only in-frame clones and is missing some. The table shows 1.4 million or so clones, with approximately 98.5% occurring only once. Input material: naive CD4+ T cells sorted from blood. The origin of the receptors is a young man in good health. CDR3s include the opening cysteine and the closing phenylalanine or tryptophan. D genes are given only for firm matches. Clone size, where shown, is once, few, many, or a class for clones that have expanded.

V gene: TRBV28
J gene: TRBJ2-7
clone size: .
D gene: .
CDR3 protein: CASSYDGNEQYF
CDR3 DNA: TGTGCCAGCAGCTACGACGGGAACGAGCAGTACTTC

V gene: TRBV7-3
J gene: TRBJ2-3
clone size: .
D gene: .
CDR3 protein: CASSPGNTDTQYF
CDR3 DNA: TGTGCCAGCAGCCCGGGAAACACAGATACGCAGTATTTT

V gene: TRBV15
J gene: TRBJ2-4
clone size: .
D gene: .
CDR3 protein: CATSREGSVQYF
CDR3 DNA: TGTGCCACCAGCAGAGAGGGTAGCGTACAGTACTTC

V gene: TRBV27
J gene: TRBJ2-1
clone size: .
D gene: .
CDR3 protein: CASSRPMHNEQFF
CDR3 DNA: TGTGCCAGCAGTCGTCCCATGCACAATGAGCAGTTCTTC

V gene: TRBV5-1
J gene: TRBJ1-5
clone size: .
D gene: .
CDR3 protein: CASSLVFRGPYNQPQHF
CDR3 DNA: TGCGCCAGCAGCTTGGTTTTCCGGGGGCCGTACAATCAGCCCCAGCATTTT

V gene: TRBV27
J gene: TRBJ2-1
clone size: once
D gene: TRBD2
CDR3 protein: CASSLIPSGRGYNEQFF
CDR3 DNA: TGTGCCAGCAGTTTAATCCCCAGCGGGAGGGGGTACAATGAGCAGTTCTTC

V gene: TRBV25-1
J gene: TRBJ2-7
clone size: .
D gene: .
CDR3 protein: CASSEPGGSSDEQYF
CDR3 DNA: TGTGCCAGCAGTGAACCAGGGGGGTCCAGCGACGAGCAGTACTTC

V gene: TRBV7-3
J gene: TRBJ2-5
clone size: .
D gene: .
CDR3 protein: CASSPGGLGETQYF
CDR3 DNA: TGTGCCAGCAGCCCCGGCGGGTTAGGGGAGACCCAGTACTTC

V gene: TRBV27
J gene: TRBJ1-2
clone size: .
D gene: .
CDR3 protein: CASSLTGINGYTF
CDR3 DNA: TGTGCCAGCAGTTTGACAGGAATAAATGGCTACACCTTC

V gene: TRBV6-5
J gene: TRBJ2-7
clone size: .
D gene: .
CDR3 protein: CASSLQSSYEQYF
CDR3 DNA: TGTGCCAGCAGTTTGCAAAGCTCCTACGAGCAGTACTTC

V gene: TRBV5-1
J gene: TRBJ2-7
clone size: .
D gene: .
CDR3 protein: CASSFTGASSYEQYF
CDR3 DNA: TGCGCCAGCAGCTTCACAGGTGCGAGCTCCTACGAGCAGTACTTC

V gene: TRBV5-1
J gene: TRBJ2-1
clone size: .
D gene: TRBD2
CDR3 protein: CASSPSGLSYNEQFF
CDR3 DNA: TGCGCCAGCAGCCCTAGCGGGTTATCCTACAATGAGCAGTTCTTC

V gene: TRBV2
J gene: TRBJ1-2
clone size: .
D gene: .
CDR3 protein: CASIGDRIDYTF
CDR3 DNA: TGTGCCAGCATAGGAGACAGGATCGACTACACCTTC

V gene: TRBV7-9
J gene: TRBJ2-3
clone size: .
D gene: TRBD2
CDR3 protein: CASSPRLAGGEDTQYF
CDR3 DNA: TGTGCCAGCAGCCCGAGGCTAGCGGGAGGGGAAGATACGCAGTATTTT

V gene: TRBV5-1
J gene: TRBJ2-7
clone size: .
D gene: TRBD2
CDR3 protein: CASSLTPGTTYEQYF
CDR3 DNA: TGCGCCAGCAGCTTGACCCCAGGGACTACCTACGAGCAGTACTTC

V gene: TRBV29-1
J gene: TRBJ1-1
clone size: .
D gene: .
CDR3 protein: CSATKKVSMNTEAFF
CDR3 DNA: TGCAGCGCGACTAAAAAGGTCTCTATGAACACTGAAGCTTTCTTT

V gene: TRBV15
J gene: TRBJ2-7
clone size: .
D gene: .
CDR3 protein: CATSRAVLNYEQYF
CDR3 DNA: TGTGCCACCAGCCGCGCGGTGTTGAACTACGAGCAGTACTTC

V gene: TRBV15
J gene: TRBJ2-7
clone size: .
D gene: .
CDR3 protein: CATSGSLRDGYEQYF
CDR3 DNA: TGTGCCACCAGCGGGTCGCTAAGGGACGGCTACGAGCAGTACTTC

V gene: TRBV15
J gene: TRBJ2-7
clone size: once
D gene: .
CDR3 protein: CATSQRSYEQYF
CDR3 DNA: TGTGCCACCAGCCAACGATCCTACGAGCAGTACTTC

V gene: TRBV4-3
J gene: TRBJ2-5
clone size: .
D gene: .
CDR3 protein: CASSRKAGVPETQYF
CDR3 DNA: TGCGCCAGCAGCCGCAAGGCAGGTGTTCCAGAGACCCAGTACTTC

V gene: TRBV18
J gene: TRBJ2-3
clone size: once
D gene: .
CDR3 protein: CASSRGSTDTQYF
CDR3 DNA: TGTGCCAGCTCACGCGGCAGCACAGATACGCAGTATTTT

V gene: TRBV28
J gene: TRBJ1-5
clone size: .
D gene: TRBD1
CDR3 protein: CASTPGQGDQPQHF
CDR3 DNA: TGTGCCAGCACCCCGGGACAGGGTGATCAGCCCCAGCATTTT

V gene: TRBV27
J gene: TRBJ2-7
clone size: .
D gene: .
CDR3 protein: CASRKGGIRLTYEQYF
CDR3 DNA: TGTGCCAGCCGCAAGGGGGGAATCAGGCTGACCTACGAGCAGTACTTC

V gene: TRBV7-3
J gene: TRBJ2-7
clone size: .
D gene: TRBD1
CDR3 protein: CASSLQTGAEQYF
CDR3 DNA: TGTGCCAGCAGCTTACAGACAGGGGCCGAGCAGTACTTC

V gene: TRBV6-6
J gene: TRBJ1-5
clone size: few
D gene: .
CDR3 protein: CASSTTGGNQPQHF
CDR3 DNA: TGTGCCAGCAGTACCACAGGAGGCAATCAGCCCCAGCATTTT

V gene: TRBV10-3
J gene: TRBJ1-2
clone size: .
D gene: .
CDR3 protein: CAIGNGSYYGYTF
CDR3 DNA: TGTGCCATCGGCAACGGGAGCTACTATGGCTACACCTTC

V gene: TRBV13
J gene: TRBJ2-5
clone size: .
D gene: TRBD1
CDR3 protein: CASSNLDRGLETQYF
CDR3 DNA: TGTGCCAGCAGCAACCTGGACAGGGGCCTAGAGACCCAGTACTTC

V gene: TRBV11-2
J gene: TRBJ2-1
clone size: .
D gene: TRBD2
CDR3 protein: CASSRTSGSNEQFF
CDR3 DNA: TGTGCCAGCAGTCGAACTAGCGGATCCAATGAGCAGTTCTTC

V gene: TRBV27
J gene: TRBJ2-1
clone size: .
D gene: .
CDR3 protein: CASSLILPFRANEQFF
CDR3 DNA: TGTGCCAGCAGTTTAATCCTTCCCTTTAGGGCGAATGAGCAGTTCTTC

V gene: TRBV5-4
J gene: TRBJ1-5
clone size: once
D gene: .
CDR3 protein: CASSIGGAQPQHF
CDR3 DNA: TGTGCCAGCAGCATCGGGGGCGCACAGCCCCAGCATTTT

V gene: TRBV7-2
J gene: TRBJ2-5
clone size: .
D gene: .
CDR3 protein: CASSYRSPETQYF
CDR3 DNA: TGTGCCAGCAGCTACAGATCCCCAGAGACCCAGTACTTC

V gene: TRBV9
J gene: TRBJ2-4
clone size: .
D gene: .
CDR3 protein: CASSAKPGAKNIQYF
CDR3 DNA: TGTGCCAGCAGCGCGAAACCAGGGGCCAAAAACATTCAGTACTTC

V gene: TRBV28
J gene: TRBJ1-2
clone size: once
D gene: .
CDR3 protein: CASSPTALGGYTF
CDR3 DNA: TGTGCCAGCAGTCCAACCGCCCTAGGGGGCTACACCTTC

V gene: TRBV30
J gene: TRBJ1-5
clone size: .
D gene: .
CDR3 protein: CAWSGAVGQPQHF
CDR3 DNA: TGTGCCTGGAGTGGGGCAGTTGGGCAGCCCCAGCATTTT

V gene: TRBV10-1
J gene: TRBJ2-2
clone size: .
D gene: .
CDR3 protein: CASSAIGRPPAGELFF
CDR3 DNA: TGCGCCAGCAGTGCTATCGGGCGGCCCCCGGCCGGGGAGCTGTTTTTT

V gene: TRBV1
J gene: TRBJ2-7
clone size: .
D gene: .
CDR3 protein: CTSSRGRRELPYEQYF
CDR3 DNA: TGCACCAGCAGCCGGGGGAGGCGGGAGCTTCCCTACGAGCAGTACTTC

V gene: TRBV14
J gene: TRBJ2-7
clone size: .
D gene: .
CDR3 protein: CASRLPNGTPYEQYF
CDR3 DNA: TGTGCCAGCAGGCTCCCAAACGGGACGCCCTACGAGCAGTACTTC

V gene: TRBV7-2
J gene: TRBJ2-5
clone size: .
D gene: .
CDR3 protein: CASSLGHQKTQYF
CDR3 DNA: TGTGCCAGCAGCTTAGGACATCAAAAGACCCAGTACTTC

V gene: TRBV28
J gene: TRBJ2-5
clone size: .
D gene: .
CDR3 protein: CASSSQNFETQYF
CDR3 DNA: TGTGCCAGCAGTTCCCAAAACTTCGAGACCCAGTACTTC

V gene: TRBV28
J gene: TRBJ2-3
clone size: .
D gene: TRBD1
CDR3 protein: CASRPGQNLDTQYF
CDR3 DNA: TGTGCCAGCAGACCGGGACAGAACCTAGATACGCAGTATTTT

V gene: TRBV30
J gene: TRBJ2-3
clone size: .
D gene: .
CDR3 protein: CAWGTSTDTQYF
CDR3 DNA: TGTGCCTGGGGGACATCCACAGATACGCAGTATTTT

V gene: TRBV5-5
J gene: TRBJ2-1
clone size: .
D gene: TRBD2
CDR3 protein: CASSRRTSGRAPYNEQFF
CDR3 DNA: TGTGCCAGCAGCCGCCGGACTAGCGGGAGGGCCCCCTACAATGAGCAGTTCTTC

V gene: TRBV5-1
J gene: TRBJ2-1
clone size: .
D gene: TRBD1
CDR3 protein: CASSAPPGTGPNSYNEQFF
CDR3 DNA: TGCGCCAGCAGCGCCCCCCCCGGGACAGGGCCAAATTCCTACAATGAGCAGTTCTTC

V gene: TRBV6-4
J gene: TRBJ2-1
clone size: many
D gene: .
CDR3 protein: CASSDSAGSYNEQFF
CDR3 DNA: TGTGCCAGCAGTGACTCAGCGGGCTCCTACAATGAGCAGTTCTTC

V gene: TRBV28
J gene: TRBJ2-7
clone size: .
D gene: TRBD1
CDR3 protein: CASSSTGQAQYF
CDR3 DNA: TGTGCCAGCAGTTCCACAGGACAGGCGCAGTACTTC

V gene: TRBV28
J gene: TRBJ2-7
clone size: once
D gene: .
CDR3 protein: CASSGTRYEQYF
CDR3 DNA: TGTGCCAGCAGCGGGACACGCTACGAGCAGTACTTC